The 2 T cell receptor beta chains below were found in one sample sequenced in a study of cytomegalovirus exposure and HLA in healthy donors. Assay: immunoSEQ multiplex PCR; the TCRdb copy retains only in-frame clones and omits some. The table records over 150,000 clones, roughly 89% of them present only once. The sample was PBMCs. All receptors come from a woman younger than 35 in good health and CMV-seropositive.

V usage is TRBV27 and J usage is TRBJ2-5; 7 bases agree with TRBD1. Trimming at V came to 4 bases and at J to 3 bases, leaving 5 bases not matched to a gene. The V gene's germline CDR1 is MNHEY and CDR2 SMNVEV (reference sequence). The CDR3 contains 14 residues. CDR3 sequence reads: CASSSIDREETQYF. DNA of the CDR3: TGTGCCAGCAGTTCCATCGACAGGGAAGAGACCCAGTACTTC.

CDR3 in DNA: TGTGCCAGCAGTTCCCTTCGGCTAGCCCTCGGTTCCTACAATGAGCAGTTCTTC. Translated, it gives CASSSLRLALGSYNEQFF. The rearrangement joins TRBV28 to TRBJ2-1; maybe TRBD2 (5 bases). Per the germline V gene, CDR1 is MDHEN and CDR2 is SYDVKM. Trimming took off 4 bases at V and 1 base at J, with 20 bases between the two ends. The CDR3 totals 18 residues. The complete variable domain, with remaining parts taken from reference TRBV28 and TRBJ2-1, reads DVKVTQSSRYLVKRTGEKVFLECVQDMDHENMFWYRQDPGLGLRLIYFSYDVKMKEKGDIPEGYSVSREKKERFSLILESASTNQTSMYLCASSSLRLALGSYNEQFFGPGTRLTVL.